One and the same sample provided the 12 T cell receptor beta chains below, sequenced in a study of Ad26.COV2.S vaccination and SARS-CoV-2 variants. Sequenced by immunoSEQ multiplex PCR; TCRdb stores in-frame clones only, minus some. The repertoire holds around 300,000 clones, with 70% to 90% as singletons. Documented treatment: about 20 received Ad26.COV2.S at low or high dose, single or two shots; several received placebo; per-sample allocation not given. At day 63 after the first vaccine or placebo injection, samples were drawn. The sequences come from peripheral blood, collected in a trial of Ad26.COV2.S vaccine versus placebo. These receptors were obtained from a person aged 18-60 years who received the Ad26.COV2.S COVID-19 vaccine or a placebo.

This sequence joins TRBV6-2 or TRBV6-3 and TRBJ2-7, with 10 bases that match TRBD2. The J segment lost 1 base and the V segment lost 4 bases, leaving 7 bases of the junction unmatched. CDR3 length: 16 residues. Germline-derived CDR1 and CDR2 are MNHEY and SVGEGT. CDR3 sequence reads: CASSSALAGASYEQYF. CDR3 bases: TGTGCCAGCAGTTCCGCCCTAGCGGGGGCGTCCTACGAGCAGTACTTC.

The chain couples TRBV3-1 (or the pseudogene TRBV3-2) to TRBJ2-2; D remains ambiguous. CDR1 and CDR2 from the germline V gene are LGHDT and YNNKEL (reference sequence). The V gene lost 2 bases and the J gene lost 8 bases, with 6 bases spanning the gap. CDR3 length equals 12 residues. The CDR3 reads CASSQLLGELFF. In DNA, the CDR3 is TGTGCCAGCAGCCAATTGTTAGGGGAGCTGTTTTTT.

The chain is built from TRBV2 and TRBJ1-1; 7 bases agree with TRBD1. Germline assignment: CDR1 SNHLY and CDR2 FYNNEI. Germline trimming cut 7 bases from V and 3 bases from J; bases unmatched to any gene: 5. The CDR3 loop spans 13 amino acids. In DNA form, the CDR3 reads TGTGCCAGCACCGAACAGGGGTACACTGAAGCTTTCTTT. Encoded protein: CASTEQGYTEAFF.

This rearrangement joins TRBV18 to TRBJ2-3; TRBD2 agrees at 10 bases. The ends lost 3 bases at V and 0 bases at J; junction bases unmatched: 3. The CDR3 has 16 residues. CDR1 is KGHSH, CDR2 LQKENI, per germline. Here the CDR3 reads CASSPSSGGSTDTQYF. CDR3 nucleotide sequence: TGTGCCAGCTCACCTTCTAGCGGGGGAAGCACAGATACGCAGTATTTT.

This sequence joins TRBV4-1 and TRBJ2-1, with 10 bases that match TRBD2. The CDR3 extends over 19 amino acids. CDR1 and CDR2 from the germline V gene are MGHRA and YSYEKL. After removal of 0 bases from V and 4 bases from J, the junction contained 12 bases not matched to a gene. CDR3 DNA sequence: TGCGCCAGCAGCCAAGATCCAGCGGGGGGGTACCTCTCGTACAATGAGCAGTTCTTC. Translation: CASSQDPAGGYLSYNEQFF.

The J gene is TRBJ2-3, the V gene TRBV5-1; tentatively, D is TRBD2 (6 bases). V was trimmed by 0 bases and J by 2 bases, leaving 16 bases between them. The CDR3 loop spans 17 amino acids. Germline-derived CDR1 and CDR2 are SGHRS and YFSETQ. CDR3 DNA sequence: TGCGCCAGCAGCTTGGCCACCGGGACTTACAACACAGATACGCAGTATTTT. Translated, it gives CASSLATGTYNTDTQYF.

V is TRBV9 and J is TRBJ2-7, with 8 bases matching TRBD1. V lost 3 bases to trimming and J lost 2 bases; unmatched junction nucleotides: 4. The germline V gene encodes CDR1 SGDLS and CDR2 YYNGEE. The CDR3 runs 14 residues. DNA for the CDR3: TGTGCCAGCAGCGGACGGGACAGGCCCTACGAGCAGTACTTC. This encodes CASSGRDRPYEQYF.

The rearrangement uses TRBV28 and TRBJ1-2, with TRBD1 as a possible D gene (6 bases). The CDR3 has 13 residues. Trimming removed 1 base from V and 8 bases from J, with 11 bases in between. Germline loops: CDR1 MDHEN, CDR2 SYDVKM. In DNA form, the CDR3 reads TGTGCCAGCAGTTTATCGGGGGCGGACGGCTACACCTTC. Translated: CASSLSGADGYTF.

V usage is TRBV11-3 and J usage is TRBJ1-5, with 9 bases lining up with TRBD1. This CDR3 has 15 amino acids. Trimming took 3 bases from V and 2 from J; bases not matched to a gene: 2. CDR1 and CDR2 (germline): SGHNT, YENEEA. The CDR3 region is CASSFTGGGNQPQHF. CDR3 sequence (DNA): TGTGCCAGCAGCTTTACAGGGGGCGGCAATCAGCCCCAGCATTTT.

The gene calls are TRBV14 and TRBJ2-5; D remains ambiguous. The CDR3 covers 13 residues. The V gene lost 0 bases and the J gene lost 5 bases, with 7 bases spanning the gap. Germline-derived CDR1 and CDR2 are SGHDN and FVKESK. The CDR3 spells CASSQDPAETQYF. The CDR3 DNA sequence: TGTGCCAGCAGCCAAGATCCAGCGGAGACCCAGTACTTC.

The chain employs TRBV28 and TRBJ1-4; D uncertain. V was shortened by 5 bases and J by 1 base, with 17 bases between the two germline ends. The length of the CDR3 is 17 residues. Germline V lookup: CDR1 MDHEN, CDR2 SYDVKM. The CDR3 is CASSTFRALRTNEKLFF. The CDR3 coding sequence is TGTGCCAGCAGTACCTTTCGCGCCCTAAGAACTAATGAAAAACTGTTTTTT.

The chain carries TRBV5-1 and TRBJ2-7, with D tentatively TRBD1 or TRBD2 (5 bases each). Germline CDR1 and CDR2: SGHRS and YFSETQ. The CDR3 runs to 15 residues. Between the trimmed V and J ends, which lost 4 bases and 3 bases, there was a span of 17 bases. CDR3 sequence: CASSLLGDPIYEQYF. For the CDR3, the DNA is TGCGCCAGCAGCCTCCTGGGGGACCCCATCTACGAGCAGTACTTC.